The 23 T cell receptor beta chains in this list originate from one sample, sequenced in a study of tumor and adjacent non-tumor tissue in lung cancer. TCRbeta libraries were built with three rounds of nested PCR, modified from ARM-PCR. TCRdb reprocessed the multiplex PCR reads with MiXCR, giving one entry per CDR3 protein. This sample yields 40,000 to 45,000 distinct CDR3 sequences, of which roughly 62% are seen a single time; under 20% belongs to the top ten. This sample's RNA came from whole unsorted tissue. This non-tumor lung sample came from over 3 cm beyond the tumor edge. Sequencing input: distant non-tumor lung tissue. The receptors derive from a woman between 40 and 50 years old with non-small cell lung cancer.

On this clonotype: This is likely a read error, given that the CDR3 carries no conserved phenylalanine or tryptophan at its end. It is unclear where the CDR3 begins or ends on the DNA, so no DNA is shown, and the CDR3 is as TCRdb lists it. The chain links TRBV4-2 to TRBJ2-4; TRBD1 is the table's D call and was not checked against the DNA. Germline V gene data show CDR1 as LGHNA and CDR2 as YNFKEQ. From its first to its last residue, the CDR3 has 18 amino acids. CDR3 region: CANSPSWTDSGAKNIQYL.

This clonotype has only a few counts. The chain links TRBV5-1 to TRBJ2-5; 12 bases fit TRBD2. Germline CDR1 is SGHRS and CDR2 is YFSETQ. With V trimmed by 3 bases and J by 1 base, 4 bases remained unmatched. The length of the CDR3 is 16 residues. The CDR3 coding sequence is TGCGCCAGCAGCTCCGGACTAGCGGGGCTCCAAGAGACCCAGTACTTC. The encoded protein is CASSSGLAGLQETQYF.

About this clonotype: A much larger clone lies a single base off, so this may be a read error. J is TRBJ2-3 and V is TRBV29-1, with a possible D match to TRBD2 (5 bases). V lost 2 bases and J 6 bases, leaving 6 bases between the germline ends. The CDR3 consists of 11 residues. Germline V gene lookup returns CDR1 SQVTM and CDR2 ANQGSEA. CDR3 DNA sequence: TGCAGCGTTGAATGGGAGGATACGCAGTATTTT. It encodes CSVEWEDTQYF.

With regard to this clonotype: This may stem from a read error, because a much larger clone lies one nucleotide away. The genes are TRBV20-1 and TRBJ2-7; D possibly corresponds to TRBD2 (6 bases). V was pared by 7 bases and J by 2 bases, with 12 bases between. Germline V lookup: CDR1 DFQATT, CDR2 SNEGSKA (reference sequence). The CDR3 length is 12 residues. The chain's CDR3 is CSVRSGAYEQYF. CDR3 bases: TGCAGTGTCCGTAGCGGCGCCTACGAGCAGTACTTC.

As to this clonotype: A much more abundant neighbour one base away suggests this may be a read error. Without the conserved terminal phenylalanine or tryptophan, this CDR3 likely stems from a read error. V is TRBV5-1 and J is TRBJ1-1, with D tentatively TRBD1 (6 bases). Germline V gene data show CDR1 as SGHRS and CDR2 as YFSETQ. Deletions cut 1 base from V and 8 bases from J, with 6 bases between. The CDR3 runs to 11 residues. The DNA for the CDR3 is TGCGCCAGCAGCTTGCAGGGGGAAGCTTTCTCT. It specifies CASSLQGEAFS.

The J gene is TRBJ2-5, the V gene TRBV5-4; D may be TRBD1 (6 bases). The CDR3 consists of 14 residues. CDR1 and CDR2 (germline): SGHNT, YYREEE (reference sequence). Trimming took 8 bases from V and 5 from J, leaving 19 bases between them. As DNA, the CDR3 is TGTGCCAGGAGCCGGACAGTGGGACATGAGACCCAGTACTTC. Protein product: CARSRTVGHETQYF. Full variable domain (rest looked up from reference TRBV5-4 and TRBJ2-5): ETGVTQSPTHLIKTRGQQVTLRCSSQSGHNTVSWYQQALGQGPQFIFQYYREEENGRGNFPPRFSGLQFPNYSSELNVNALELDDSALYLCARSRTVGHETQYFGPGTRLLVL.

This chain joins TRBV6-5 and TRBJ2-7; D is undetermined. Trimming cost V 4 bases and J 7 bases, with 17 bases left between them. The CDR3 has 14 residues. Germline V lookup: CDR1 MNHEY, CDR2 SVGAGI. The CDR3 sequence is CASSSSSKGYEQYF. The CDR3 DNA sequence: TGTGCCAGCAGTTCCTCAAGTAAGGGATATGAGCAGTACTTC.

This clonotype came up a few times. The gene calls are TRBV29-1 and TRBJ2-5, with 14 bases fitting TRBD2. Germline CDR1 is SQVTM and CDR2 is ANQGSEA. The V and J ends lost 7 bases and 5 bases, in that order; junction bases with no gene match: 3. The CDR3 covers 13 residues. CDR3 amino acids: CSAGLAGGETQYF. The CDR3 nucleotides read TGCAGCGCCGGACTAGCGGGAGGCGAGACCCAGTACTTC.

A word on this clonotype: Without the conserved terminal phenylalanine or tryptophan, this CDR3 likely stems from a read error. This chain links TRBV12-3 or TRBV12-4 with TRBJ2-1; 15 positions agree with TRBD2. CDR3 length: 16 amino acids. With V trimmed by 6 bases and J by 9 bases, 9 bases remained unmatched. CDR3 sequence: CASRRTSGGAGSEQFL. Here the CDR3 DNA reads TGTGCCAGCAGGAGGACTAGCGGGGGGGCCGGGAGTGAGCAGTTCTTG.

This chain joins TRBV28 and TRBJ2-4; 8 positions agree with TRBD1. This CDR3 contains 16 residues. V shed 1 base, J shed 2 bases, and the junction held 4 bases outside the gene matches. Germline assignment: CDR1 MDHEN and CDR2 SYDVKM. The CDR3 spells CASSLYQGASKNIQYF. The CDR3 nucleotides read TGTGCCAGCAGTTTATATCAGGGGGCATCCAAAAACATTCAGTACTTC.

Ten or more counts support this clonotype. The rearrangement uses TRBV24-1 and TRBJ1-1, with TRBD1 as a possible D gene (6 bases). CDR1 is KGHDR, CDR2 SFDVKD, per germline. The V end lost 7 bases, the J end lost 8 bases, and 10 bases lay between the germline ends. This CDR3 has 11 residues. This CDR3 is CATSTGGEAFF. The CDR3 coding sequence is TGTGCCACCAGCACCGGGGGCGAAGCTTTCTTT.

This clonotype was seen more than once but under ten times. The rearrangement joins TRBV29-1 to TRBJ2-7, with D unclear. The CDR3 is made up of 12 amino acids. Germline V gene sequence: CDR1 SQVTM, CDR2 ANQGSEA. The CDR3 DNA follows: TGCAACCTTGAGCTTGATTCCTACGAGCAGTACTTC. It codes for CNLELDSYEQYF.

As regards this clonotype: A junction end diverges from the germline sequence, so it may reflect a read error. V is TRBV20-1 and J is TRBJ1-6; D might be TRBD1 (5 bases). CDR1 is DFQATT, CDR2 SNEGSKA, per germline (reference sequence). The CDR3 spans 14 residues. The CDR3 coding sequence is TGCAGTGCTAGAGTGGGACGAGATAACTCACCCCTCCGCTTT. Translated: CSARVGRDNSPLRF.

In regard to this clonotype: At one end, the junction sequence differs from germline, possibly due to a read error. This chain uses TRBV6-5 with TRBJ1-3; D call uncertain. CDR3 length: 15 residues. From germline, CDR1 is MNHEY and CDR2 SVGAGI. The CDR3: CASSYRQSCGNTIYF. CDR3 in DNA: TGCGCCAGCAGTTACCGTCAGAGCTGTGGAAACACCATATATTTT.

This clonotype was detected many times. J is TRBJ1-1 and V is TRBV12-3 or TRBV12-4; D ambiguous. The CDR3 has 13 residues. V was shortened by 6 bases and J by 1 base, with 9 bases between the two germline ends. The CDR3 sequence is CASSPPANTEAFF. CDR3 DNA sequence: TGTGCCAGCAGCCCCCCGGCGAACACTGAAGCTTTCTTT.

This clonotype was seen a few times. The rearrangement joins TRBV5-1 to TRBJ2-5; 9 positions agree with TRBD1. V gave up 0 bases and J gave up 4 bases; unmatched junction bases: 10. This CDR3 contains 17 residues. Germline V gene sequence: CDR1 SGHRS, CDR2 YFSETQ. The CDR3 reads CASSLGTGVVTGETQYF. CDR3 DNA sequence: TGCGCCAGCAGCTTGGGGACAGGGGTTGTTACGGGAGAGACCCAGTACTTC.

This clonotype was observed many times. The V gene is TRBV29-1, the J gene TRBJ1-1; weak D call: TRBD1 (5 bases). The V gene's germline CDR1 is SQVTM and CDR2 ANQGSEA. The V and J ends lost 7 bases and 0 bases respectively, with 18 bases between them. The CDR3 totals 15 residues. The CDR3 protein is CSAYHSGGVNTEAFF. DNA for the CDR3: TGCAGCGCCTACCACTCCGGGGGGGTGAACACTGAAGCTTTCTTT.

The J gene is TRBJ2-1, the V gene TRBV19; D is possibly TRBD2 (6 bases). The V end lost 7 bases, the J end lost 0 bases, and 16 bases lay between the germline ends. Germline V lookup: CDR1 LNHDA, CDR2 SQIVND (reference sequence). The CDR3 contains 16 residues. CDR3 sequence: CASMGRMSASYNEQFF. Here the CDR3 DNA reads TGTGCCAGTATGGGGAGGATGTCAGCCTCCTACAATGAGCAGTTCTTC.

In regard to this clonotype: The junction and the germline gene differ at one end; a read error may be behind it. The chain recombines TRBV11-2 with TRBJ2-5; D might be TRBD1 (5 bases). The CDR3 extends over 15 amino acids. Germline CDR1 is SGHAT and CDR2 is FQNNGV. In DNA, the CDR3 is TGTACCAGCAGCTTAGGACAATGGGAAGACGAGACCCAGTACTTC. Translated: CTSSLGQWEDETQYF.

This chain links TRBV2 with TRBJ2-7, with TRBD2 matching over 8 bases. Trimming at V came to 7 bases and at J to 0 bases, leaving 14 bases not matched to a gene. Germline V gives CDR1 SNHLY, CDR2 FYNNEI. The CDR3 length is 17 residues. The chain's CDR3 is CASKKLAGGVGSYEQYF. Here the CDR3 DNA reads TGTGCCAGCAAGAAGTTGGCGGGGGGCGTGGGCTCCTACGAGCAGTACTTC.

Points on this clonotype: This CDR3 fails to terminate in the conserved phenylalanine or tryptophan, so it likely reflects a read error. V is TRBV5-4 and J is TRBJ2-7; TRBD1 or TRBD2 may be the D gene (6 bases each). V was cut by 2 bases and J by 6 bases, with 15 bases left in between. The CDR3 is made up of 14 amino acids. Germline V gene lookup returns CDR1 SGHNT and CDR2 YYREEE (reference sequence). CDR3 DNA sequence: TGTGCCAGCAGCTTCTGGGGGGCCGAGTTCGAGCAGTACCTC. Amino acids: CASSFWGAEFEQYL.

V is TRBV28 and J is TRBJ1-6, with a tentative D call TRBD1 (6 bases). Germline CDR1 MDHEN, CDR2 SYDVKM. The V and J ends lost 4 bases and 6 bases respectively, with 13 bases between them. CDR3 size: 15 residues. In DNA form, the CDR3 reads TGTGCCAGCAGTTCAAGGGGGGGAGCTAATTCACCCCTCCACTTT. The encoded protein is CASSSRGGANSPLHF.

V is TRBV6-2 or TRBV6-3 and J is TRBJ2-1; 7 bases fit TRBD2. V was pared by 7 bases and J by 7 bases, with 10 bases of the junction left unmatched. The CDR3 runs 14 residues. Looked up from germline, CDR1 is MNHEY and CDR2 is SVGEGT. The CDR3 coding sequence is TGTGCCAGCACCCCGATGCGGGAGCGGAATGAGCAGTTCTTC. It translates to CASTPMRERNEQFF.